Each of the 10 T cell receptor beta chains below was sequenced from the same sample in a study of blood T cell repertoires in COVID-19. Assay used: immunoSEQ multiplex PCR; TCRdb lists only in-frame clones, some missing. This table holds 100,000 to 150,000 clones, 70% to 90% found once. The sample comprised peripheral blood. Source of these receptors: a human donor in a cohort sampled during active COVID-19.

This chain links TRBV5-4 with TRBJ2-3, with TRBD2 matching over 12 bases. The length of the CDR3 is 17 residues. J gave up 0 bases and V 4 bases, and 6 bases lay outside the gene matches. Germline V gene data show CDR1 as SGHNT and CDR2 as YYREEE (reference sequence). The CDR3 region is CASSQTSGRPSTDTQYF. CDR3 in DNA: TGTGCCAGCAGCCAGACTAGCGGGAGACCTAGCACAGATACGCAGTATTTT.

The V gene is TRBV6-5, the J gene TRBJ2-7; D is perhaps TRBD2 (6 bases). V lost 0 bases and J lost 3, with 9 bases in between. This CDR3 spans 14 amino acids. The V gene's germline CDR1 is MNHEY and CDR2 SVGAGI. Here the CDR3 reads CASSYSGTYYEQYF. The CDR3 nucleotides read TGTGCCAGCAGTTACTCCGGGACTTACTACGAGCAGTACTTC.

The chain joins TRBV10-3 to TRBJ1-1, with D possibly matching TRBD1 (5 bases). Germline values: CDR1 ENHRY, CDR2 SYGVKD. This CDR3 spans 15 amino acids. V lost 3 bases, J lost 6 bases, and 17 bases lay in between. Here the CDR3 DNA reads TGTGCCATCAGTGACCCGGGGAGGGGCCTATCTGAAGCTTTCTTT. Translated: CAISDPGRGLSEAFF.

In this sample, this clone turned up once. Additional DNA sequences in this sample encode the identical CDR3. The chain couples TRBV9 to TRBJ2-2; tentative D call: TRBD2 (5 bases). The V end lost 0 bases, the J end lost 2 bases, and 8 bases lay between the germline ends. The CDR3 totals 15 residues. Germline assignment: CDR1 SGDLS and CDR2 YYNGEE. The CDR3 protein is CASSVVGANTGELFF. Written as DNA, the CDR3 is TGTGCCAGCAGCGTAGTGGGAGCTAACACCGGGGAGCTGTTTTTT.

This CDR3 reads CASSRRGSELLNEQFF. In nucleotides, the CDR3 is TGTGCCAGCAGCAGACGAGGTAGCGAGTTACTCAATGAGCAGTTCTTC. The chain joins TRBV5-6 to TRBJ2-1, with D possibly matching TRBD2 (5 bases). Trimming removed 4 bases at V and 6 bases at J, with 20 bases between. Germline CDR1 is SGHDT and CDR2 is YYEEEE. The CDR3 length is 16 residues.

The chain recombines TRBV7-2 with TRBJ2-7, with TRBD2 matching 13 bases. The CDR3 is made up of 17 amino acids. The germline CDR1 and CDR2 sequences are SGHTA and FQGNSA. V dropped 5 bases and J dropped 1; count of bases not matched to a gene: 8. The CDR3 here is CASSQGLAGVGSYEQYF. The CDR3 DNA is TGTGCCAGCAGCCAAGGACTAGCGGGAGTGGGTTCCTACGAGCAGTACTTC.

The chain has TRBV6-5 and TRBJ2-5; D is unclear. V lost 6 bases to trimming and J lost 0 bases, with 8 bases between them. The germline gives CDR1 MNHEY, CDR2 SVGAGI. This CDR3 has 13 residues. The DNA for the CDR3 is TGTGCCAGCAGACCAGATAACCAAGAGACCCAGTACTTC. Its translation is CASRPDNQETQYF.

V gene TRBV6-2 or TRBV6-3 combines with J gene TRBJ2-1; TRBD1 matches 10 bases. Germline V gives CDR1 MNHEY, CDR2 SVGEGT. The trim removed 4 bases at V and 10 bases at J, leaving 13 bases unmatched. The CDR3 is 16 amino acids. This CDR3 is CASSSLGQGVGNEQFF. CDR3 DNA sequence: TGTGCCAGCAGTTCGTTAGGACAGGGGGTAGGAAACGAGCAGTTCTTC.

The chain uses TRBV29-1 and TRBJ2-2, with TRBD2 matching 13 bases. Trimming at V came to 0 bases and at J to 1 base, leaving 2 bases not matched to a gene. The germline V gene encodes CDR1 SQVTM and CDR2 ANQGSEA. This CDR3 is built from 17 residues. The CDR3 region has the DNA TGCAGCGTTGAAGATCGACTAGCGGGAGGGAACACCGGGGAGCTGTTTTTT. Translating gives CSVEDRLAGGNTGELFF.

Only one count was recorded for this clone. The V and J genes are TRBV5-4 and TRBJ2-3; 8 nucleotides match TRBD1. V was pared by 4 bases and J by 2 bases, with 6 bases of the junction left unmatched. In germline, CDR1 is SGHNT, CDR2 YYREEE (reference sequence). The CDR3 spans 15 residues. The CDR3 sequence: CASSPDRVITDTQYF. CDR3 in DNA: TGTGCCAGCAGCCCGGACAGGGTCATCACAGATACGCAGTATTTT.